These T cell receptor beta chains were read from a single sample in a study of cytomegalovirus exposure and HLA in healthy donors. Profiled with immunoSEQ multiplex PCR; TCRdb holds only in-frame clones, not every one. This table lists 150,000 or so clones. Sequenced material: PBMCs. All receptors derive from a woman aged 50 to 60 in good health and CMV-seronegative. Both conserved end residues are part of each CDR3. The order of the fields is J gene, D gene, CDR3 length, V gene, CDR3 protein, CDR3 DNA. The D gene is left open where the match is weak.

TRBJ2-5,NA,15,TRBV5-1,CASSFWLDLRETQYF,TGCGCCAGCAGCTTCTGGCTAGACCTTCGAGAGACCCAGTACTTC
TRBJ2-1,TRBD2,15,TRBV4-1,CASRLAGNLYNEQFF,TGCGCCAGCAGACTAGCGGGCAACTTATACAATGAGCAGTTCTTC
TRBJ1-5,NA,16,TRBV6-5,CASSYKPDSINQPQHF,TGTGCCAGCAGTTACAAACCGGACAGTATTAATCAGCCCCAGCATTTT
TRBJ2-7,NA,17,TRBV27,CASSLSRGTSTSYEQYF,TGTGCCAGCAGTTTATCCCGAGGGACTTCAACCTCGTACGAGCAGTACTTC
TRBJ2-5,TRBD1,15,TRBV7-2,CASSPQGWYQETQYF,TGTGCCAGCAGCCCACAGGGGTGGTACCAAGAGACCCAGTACTTC
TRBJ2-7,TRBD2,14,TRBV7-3,CASSSGGAVHEQYF,TGTGCCAGCAGCTCCGGGGGGGCGGTACACGAGCAGTACTTC
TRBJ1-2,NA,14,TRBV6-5,CASSYSKEDYGYTF,TGTGCCAGCAGTTACTCCAAGGAGGACTATGGCTACACCTTC
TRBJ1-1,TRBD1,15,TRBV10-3,CAISGDRVDFNEAFF,TGTGCCATCAGTGGGGACAGGGTAGACTTTAATGAAGCTTTCTTT
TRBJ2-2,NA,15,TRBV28,CASRFPRGNTGELFF,TGTGCCAGCAGATTCCCTCGGGGGAACACCGGGGAGCTGTTTTTT
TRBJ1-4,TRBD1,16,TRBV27,CASSPFLTGEREKLFF,TGTGCCAGCAGCCCTTTCTTGACAGGGGAACGCGAAAAACTGTTTTTT
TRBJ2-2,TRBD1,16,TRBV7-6,CASSPETGVVTGELFF,TGTGCCAGCAGCCCTGAGACAGGGGTGGTCACCGGGGAGCTGTTTTTT
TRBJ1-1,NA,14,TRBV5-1,CASSLWGGNTEAFF,TGCGCCAGCAGCTTGTGGGGCGGGAACACTGAAGCTTTCTTT
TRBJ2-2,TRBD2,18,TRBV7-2,CASSLTSGGQRNTGELFF,TGTGCCAGCAGCTTGACTAGCGGGGGGCAAAGGAACACCGGGGAGCTGTTTTTT
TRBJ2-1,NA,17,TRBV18,CASSPVLGGVVENEQFF,TGTGCCAGCTCGCCCGTTCTAGGGGGAGTAGTAGAAAATGAGCAGTTCTTC
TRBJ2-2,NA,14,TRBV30,CAWSVQGEVGELFF,TGTGCCTGGAGTGTGCAGGGGGAGGTCGGGGAGCTGTTTTTT
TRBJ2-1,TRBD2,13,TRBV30,CATTSGVGNEQFF,TGTGCCACGACTAGCGGGGTAGGCAATGAGCAGTTCTTC
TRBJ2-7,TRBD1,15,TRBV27,CASSWGGQGAYEQYF,TGTGCCAGCAGTTGGGGTGGACAGGGCGCCTACGAGCAGTACTTC
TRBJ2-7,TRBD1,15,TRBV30,CAWSGSGTGGYEQYF,TGTGCCTGGAGTGGATCCGGGACAGGGGGCTACGAGCAGTACTTC
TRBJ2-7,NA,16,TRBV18,CASSPLGGDSSYEQYF,TGTGCCAGCTCACCACTGGGAGGAGATAGCTCCTACGAGCAGTACTTC
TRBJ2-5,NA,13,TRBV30,CAWGADSEETQYF,TGTGCCTGGGGGGCGGACAGCGAAGAGACCCAGTACTTC
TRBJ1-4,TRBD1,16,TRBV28,CASSSPGQGGSEKLFF,TGTGCCAGCAGTTCTCCCGGACAGGGAGGCAGTGAAAAACTGTTTTTT
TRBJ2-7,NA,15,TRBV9,CASSVGGGRHYEQYF,TGTGCCAGCAGCGTAGGGGGCGGCAGGCACTACGAGCAGTACTTC
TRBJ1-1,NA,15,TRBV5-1,CASSENPRDTRPAFF,TGCGCCAGCAGCGAAAACCCCCGGGACACCCGGCCAGCTTTCTTT
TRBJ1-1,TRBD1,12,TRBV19,CASSLGQGEAFF,TGTGCCAGTAGTCTCGGACAGGGGGAAGCTTTCTTT
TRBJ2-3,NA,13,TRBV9,CASSRPGTDTQYF,TGTGCCAGCAGTCGTCCGGGCACAGATACGCAGTATTTT
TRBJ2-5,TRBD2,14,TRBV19,CASSPGGGKETQYF,TGTGCCAGTAGTCCCGGGGGAGGGAAAGAGACCCAGTACTTC
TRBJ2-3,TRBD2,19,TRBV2,CASSEALPWSGGSTDTQYF,TGTGCCAGCAGTGAAGCGCTTCCGTGGAGCGGGGGGAGCACAGATACGCAGTATTTT
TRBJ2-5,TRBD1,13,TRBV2,CASDREGQETQYF,TGTGCCAGCGACAGGGAAGGCCAAGAGACCCAGTACTTC